Described below is a single T cell receptor (beta chain) sequence and its context. The data originate from a study of shared clonotypes between healthy human individuals. Sequencing was performed with immunoSEQ multiplex PCR; in TCRdb, only in-frame clones are kept and a portion is missing. The sample has around 2,000,000 clones; roughly 94% are singletons. Trimming took 6 bases from V and 8 from J; bases not matched to a gene: 5. The CDR3 consists of 13 residues. Germline loops: CDR1 SNHLY, CDR2 FYNNEI. Naive-designated CD8 cells lacked CD45RO, were positively enriched for CCR7, and omitted terminally differentiated effector memory CD45RA+ cells.

The clonotype was recovered from a man in his late teens or twenties in good health. Sequences were obtained from naive CD8+ T cells sorted from blood. This chain links TRBV2 with TRBJ2-1; TRBD2 aligns across 9 bases. Here the CDR3 reads CASRGTSSDEQFF. Written as DNA, the CDR3 is TGTGCCAGCAGGGGGACTAGCAGCGATGAGCAGTTCTTC.